These T cell receptor beta chains were read from a single sample in a study of T-cell reconstitution after alpha-beta-depleted transplantation in children. MiXCR, applied by TCRdb to the PCR reads, yields one record per CDR3 protein. This sample has 640,000 or so distinct CDR3 sequences; around a sixth occur once, and the top ten carry approximately 1.1%. This specimen consisted of PBMCs from the stem cell graft donor, obtained from the stem cell graft. The source of these receptors is a human donor who donated a stem cell graft to a child with acute myeloid leukemia. Both conserved end residues are part of each CDR3. A D gene is named only where the DNA matches it firmly. For some rows the clone size is stated as once, few or many, or as a class when expanded; others skip it.

len	v_gene	abundance	j_gene	d_gene	CDR3aa	CDR3nt
16	TRBV10-1	few	TRBJ2-3	TRBD1	CASSEVGRGQADTQYF	TGCGCCAGCAGTGAGGTGGGCAGGGGGCAGGCAGATACGCAGTATTTT
16	TRBV19	.	TRBJ2-6	.	CASSIGRGSGANVLTF	TGTGCCAGTAGTATAGGACGGGGCTCTGGGGCCAACGTCCTGACTTTC
15	TRBV12-3/TRBV12-4	few	TRBJ1-1	.	CASSAGQLLGTEAFF	TGTGCCAGCAGTGCGGGACAACTCTTGGGGACTGAAGCTTTCTTT
15	TRBV7-2	few	TRBJ2-7	.	CASSLAVGDSYEQYF	TGTGCCAGCAGCTTAGCGGTAGGGGACTCCTACGAGCAGTACTTC
15	TRBV12-2	.	TRBJ2-1	.	CASRLVSAGEDEQFF	TGTGCAAGTCGCTTAGTTTCGGCAGGGGAGGATGAGCAGTTCTTC
18	TRBV12-3/TRBV12-4	few	TRBJ2-5	TRBD2	CASSLARAASGGQETQYF	TGTGCCAGCAGTTTAGCGCGAGCCGCCAGCGGGGGACAAGAGACCCAGTACTTC
13	TRBV29-1	many	TRBJ1-1	.	CSVVRQMNTEAFF	TGCAGCGTTGTAAGGCAGATGAACACTGAAGCTTTCTTT
14	TRBV20-1	many	TRBJ2-5	.	CSAIRGPQRETQYF	TGCAGTGCTATCCGGGGCCCCCAACGTGAGACCCAGTACTTC
16	TRBV15	few	TRBJ1-2	.	CATSRNPGGANYGYTF	TGTGCCACCAGCAGAAACCCGGGGGGCGCAAACTATGGCTACACCTTC
11	TRBV20-1	many	TRBJ1-1	.	CSAKYNTEAFF	TGCAGTGCTAAATATAACACTGAAGCTTTCTTT
15	TRBV6-1	many	TRBJ1-1	TRBD1	CASSEGIPGQTEAFF	TGTGCCAGCAGTGAAGGGATACCGGGACAGACTGAAGCTTTCTTT
16	TRBV4-3	.	TRBJ1-5	.	CASSQEIGARNQPQHF	TGCGCCAGCAGCCAAGAAATAGGTGCGAGAAATCAGCCCCAGCATTTT
13	TRBV10-1	few	TRBJ1-3	.	CASSESNGNTIYF	TGCGCCAGCAGTGAGTCAAATGGAAACACCATATATTTT
13	TRBV4-1	.	TRBJ1-6	.	CASSQGGGAPLHF	TGCGCCAGCAGCCAGGGCGGCGGAGCACCCCTCCACTTT
14	TRBV5-1	few	TRBJ1-1	TRBD1	CASSRTGQNTEAFF	TGCGCCAGCAGCCGGACAGGGCAGAACACTGAAGCTTTCTTT
16	TRBV20-1	many	TRBJ2-1	.	CSAIPSDRGVPGEQFF	TGCAGTGCTATCCCCTCGGACCGAGGCGTACCGGGTGAGCAGTTCTTC
14	TRBV10-2	few	TRBJ2-4	.	CASSESIAKNIQYF	TGCGCCAGCAGTGAGTCGATAGCCAAAAACATTCAGTACTTC
13	TRBV5-5	.	TRBJ2-3	.	CASSFQWTDTQYF	TGTGCCAGCAGCTTTCAGTGGACAGATACGCAGTATTTT
16	TRBV9	once	TRBJ1-1	.	CASSVDGGQGNTEAFF	TGTGCCAGCAGCGTAGATGGTGGTCAGGGGAACACTGAAGCTTTCTTT
13	TRBV30	.	TRBJ2-5	.	CAWSWGAEATQYF	TGTGCCTGGAGTTGGGGGGCCGAGGCGACCCAGTACTTC
14	TRBV28	.	TRBJ1-2	.	CASSSPPGNYGYTF	TGTGCCAGCAGTTCCCCTCCAGGAAACTATGGCTACACCTTC
15	TRBV20-1	.	TRBJ1-5	.	CSAGKGREPNQPQHF	TGCAGTGCTGGAAAAGGCCGGGAACCCAATCAGCCCCAGCATTTT
14	TRBV4-3	few	TRBJ1-2	TRBD1	CASSGQEANYGYTF	TGCGCCAGCAGCGGACAGGAAGCTAACTATGGCTACACCTTC
15	TRBV25-1	many	TRBJ2-1	.	CASSDVRTGYNEQFF	TGTGCCAGCAGTGACGTACGGACGGGCTACAATGAGCAGTTCTTC
15	TRBV4-3	few	TRBJ2-1	.	CASSPHWDGYNEQFF	TGCGCCAGCAGCCCCCATTGGGACGGATACAATGAGCAGTTCTTC
14	TRBV29-1	many	TRBJ1-4	.	CSVHGGGTNEKLFF	TGCAGCGTCCATGGGGGGGGCACTAATGAAAAACTGTTTTTT
16	TRBV15	many	TRBJ2-3	.	CATSRATRVWTDTQYF	TGTGCCACCAGCAGAGCGACCAGGGTCTGGACCGATACGCAGTATTTT
14	TRBV6-1	.	TRBJ1-1	.	CASSEANLNTEAFF	TGTGCCAGCAGTGAAGCCAACCTGAACACTGAAGCTTTCTTT
14	TRBV20-1	many	TRBJ2-3	.	CSAVPGRSTDTQYF	TGCAGTGCCGTACCGGGACGCAGCACAGATACGCAGTATTTT